This is a list of T cell receptor beta chains from one sample in a study of identical twins. Each CDR3 protein is one row after TCRdb ran MiXCR on the 5' RACE reads. This sample yields approximately 590,000 distinct CDR3 sequences, of which over 8.5% are seen a single time; under 3.5% belongs to the top ten. This same sample was also taken into another study, of yellow fever vaccine responses in identical twins.

Sequencing was done on a sample of PBMCs. The origin of the receptors is a woman younger than 30 in good health. Both conserved end residues are part of each CDR3. The D gene is left open where the match is weak. Not all rows give a size; the values are once, few, many and, for expanded clones, a class.

CSVEEQKGASEQFF	TGCAGCGTTGAAGAACAGAAAGGGGCATCGGAGCAGTTCTTC	TRBV29-1	TRBJ2-1	.	.
CASSFAEAETQYF	TGTGCCAGCAGTTTCGCAGAGGCAGAGACCCAGTACTTC	TRBV12-3/TRBV12-4	TRBJ2-5	.	many
CSVEAVLSDEQFF	TGCAGCGTTGAGGCCGTCTTAAGCGATGAGCAGTTCTTC	TRBV29-1	TRBJ2-1	.	few
CASSVRSGGLINEQFF	TGTGCCAGCAGTGTTCGGAGCGGGGGGCTAATTAATGAGCAGTTCTTC	TRBV2	TRBJ2-1	TRBD2	.
CCARDGLAGETGELFF	TGCTGTGCTAGAGATGGTTTAGCGGGGGAGACCGGGGAGCTGTTTTTT	TRBV20-1	TRBJ2-2	TRBD2	few
CASSLAGRELGYTF	TGTGCCAGCAGCTTAGCGGGCAGGGAATTAGGCTACACCTTC	TRBV7-8	TRBJ1-2	.	.
CASSGGQDYSNQPQHF	TGTGCCAGCAGTGGGGGACAGGACTATAGCAATCAGCCCCAGCATTTT	TRBV12-3/TRBV12-4	TRBJ1-5	TRBD1	many
CASSQGLAVNTGELFF	TGCGCCAGCAGCCAAGGGCTAGCGGTGAACACCGGGGAGCTGTTTTTT	TRBV4-1	TRBJ2-2	TRBD2	many
CASSLLLRGGEGELFF	TGCGCCAGCAGCCTACTACTGCGGGGGGGCGAGGGGGAGCTGTTTTTT	TRBV4-1	TRBJ2-2	TRBD2	few
CAIRDRVRGEQFF	TGTGCCATCAGGGACAGGGTAAGGGGTGAGCAGTTCTTC	TRBV10-3	TRBJ2-1	TRBD1	.
CSARGFAGITGELFF	TGCAGTGCTAGAGGTTTTGCGGGGATCACCGGGGAGCTGTTTTTT	TRBV20-1	TRBJ2-2	.	many
CASPSRTSGGATQFF	TGTGCCAGCCCTTCGCGGACTAGCGGGGGGGCAACCCAGTTCTTC	TRBV6-1	TRBJ2-1	TRBD2	few